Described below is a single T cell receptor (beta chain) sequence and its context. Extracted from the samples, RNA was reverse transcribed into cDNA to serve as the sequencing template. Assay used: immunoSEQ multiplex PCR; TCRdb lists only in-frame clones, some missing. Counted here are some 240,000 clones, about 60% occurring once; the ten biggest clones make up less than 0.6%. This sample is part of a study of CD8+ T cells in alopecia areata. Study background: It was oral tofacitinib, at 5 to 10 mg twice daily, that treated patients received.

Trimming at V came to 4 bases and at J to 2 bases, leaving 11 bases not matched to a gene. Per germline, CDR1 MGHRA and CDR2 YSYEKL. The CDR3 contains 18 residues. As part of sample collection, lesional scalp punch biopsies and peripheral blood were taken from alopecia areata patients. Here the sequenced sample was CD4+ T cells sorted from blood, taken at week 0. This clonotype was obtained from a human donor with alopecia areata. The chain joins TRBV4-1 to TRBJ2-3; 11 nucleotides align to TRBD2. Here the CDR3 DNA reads TGCGCCAGCAGCCTTACTAGCGGGAGACGGGTGTACACAGATACGCAGTATTTT. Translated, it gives CASSLTSGRRVYTDTQYF.